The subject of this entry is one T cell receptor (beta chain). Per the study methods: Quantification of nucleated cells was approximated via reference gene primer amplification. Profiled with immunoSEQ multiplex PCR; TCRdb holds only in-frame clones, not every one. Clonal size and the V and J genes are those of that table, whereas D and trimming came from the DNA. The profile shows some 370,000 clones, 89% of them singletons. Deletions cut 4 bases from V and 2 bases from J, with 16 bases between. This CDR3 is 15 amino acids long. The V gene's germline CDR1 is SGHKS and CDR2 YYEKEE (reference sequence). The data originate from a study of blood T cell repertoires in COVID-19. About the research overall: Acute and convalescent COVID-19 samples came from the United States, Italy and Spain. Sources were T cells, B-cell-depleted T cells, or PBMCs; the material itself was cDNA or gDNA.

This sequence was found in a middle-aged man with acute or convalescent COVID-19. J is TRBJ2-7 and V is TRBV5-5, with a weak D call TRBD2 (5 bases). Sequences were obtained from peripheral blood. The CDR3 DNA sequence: TGTGCCAGCAGCCCGGAGGCGGGCGGGCCCTACGAGCAGTACTTC. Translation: CASSPEAGGPYEQYF.